A selection of T cell receptor beta chains follows, all from one sample in a study of T cell repertoires and Cas9 in healthy adults. Sequencing used immunoSEQ multiplex PCR; TCRdb keeps in-frame clones, though not all of them. Among fewer than 15,000 clones listed, about 89% were seen once. The sequenced sample consisted of Tregs (CD4+, CD25+, CD127-, CD137-, CD154-) from PBMCs; culture status not recorded. These receptors all come from a human donor in good health. Both conserved end residues are part of each CDR3. A D gene is named only where the DNA matches it firmly. Rows give clone size only sometimes, using once, few, many, or a class for an expanded clone.

clone size: .
D gene: .
V gene: TRBV6-6
J gene: TRBJ1-1
CDR3 DNA: TGTGCCAGCAAAACCCCGACAGGCCTGGCTTTCTTT
CDR3 protein: CASKTPTGLAFF

clone size: .
D gene: .
V gene: TRBV29-1
J gene: TRBJ1-1
CDR3 DNA: TGCAGCGCAGGGGAGCGGGATACTGAAGCTTTCTTT
CDR3 protein: CSAGERDTEAFF

clone size: .
D gene: TRBD1
V gene: TRBV6-1
J gene: TRBJ1-2
CDR3 DNA: TGTGCCAGCACGAGGGGGCGCGTCTCTAACTATGGCTACACCTTC
CDR3 protein: CASTRGRVSNYGYTF

clone size: .
D gene: .
V gene: TRBV25-1
J gene: TRBJ1-4
CDR3 DNA: TGTGCCAGTTCCCAAGTAGGCGGGGTTCGGGAAAAACTGTTTTTT
CDR3 protein: CASSQVGGVREKLFF

clone size: once
D gene: TRBD1
V gene: TRBV19
J gene: TRBJ1-5
CDR3 DNA: TGTGCCAGTCGACAGGGGCATCTGAATAGCAATCAGCCCCAGCATTTT
CDR3 protein: CASRQGHLNSNQPQHF

clone size: .
D gene: .
V gene: TRBV11-2
J gene: TRBJ1-1
CDR3 DNA: TGTGCCAGCAGCTTAGTCGCAGGGTTGAACACTGAAGCTTTCTTT
CDR3 protein: CASSLVAGLNTEAFF

clone size: once
D gene: .
V gene: TRBV14
J gene: TRBJ2-6
CDR3 DNA: TGTGCCAGCAGCCAAGGGGTTGTTCGCGCTGGGGCCAACGTCCTGACTTTC
CDR3 protein: CASSQGVVRAGANVLTF

clone size: .
D gene: TRBD1
V gene: TRBV7-2
J gene: TRBJ2-7
CDR3 DNA: TGTGCCAGCAGCTGGGGGACAGGCCCCTACGAGCAGTACTTC
CDR3 protein: CASSWGTGPYEQYF

clone size: .
D gene: .
V gene: TRBV7-9
J gene: TRBJ2-3
CDR3 DNA: TGTGCCAGCAGCTTGATGAGTTCAGATACGCAGTATTTT
CDR3 protein: CASSLMSSDTQYF

clone size: .
D gene: .
V gene: TRBV5-1
J gene: TRBJ1-3
CDR3 DNA: TGCGCCAGCAGCTTAGGGATGGGCGCCTCTGGAAACACCATATATTTT
CDR3 protein: CASSLGMGASGNTIYF

clone size: once
D gene: TRBD1
V gene: TRBV6-5
J gene: TRBJ1-1
CDR3 DNA: TGTGCCAGCAGTTACCCAGGGGGCGGGTACACTGAAGCTTTCTTT
CDR3 protein: CASSYPGGGYTEAFF

clone size: .
D gene: .
V gene: TRBV5-6
J gene: TRBJ1-4
CDR3 DNA: TGTGCCAGCAGCCCTGGGGGGGCCCTGCGGCGGCATGAAAAACTGTTTTTT
CDR3 protein: CASSPGGALRRHEKLFF

clone size: .
D gene: .
V gene: TRBV27
J gene: TRBJ1-2
CDR3 DNA: TGTGCCAGCAGTTCCCAGCCCCCAGTATTTGCTGGCTACACCTTC
CDR3 protein: CASSSQPPVFAGYTF

clone size: .
D gene: TRBD2
V gene: TRBV28
J gene: TRBJ2-1
CDR3 DNA: TGTGCCAGCACCACCCCGGGGGGGGCCTATTACAATGAGCAGTTCTTC
CDR3 protein: CASTTPGGAYYNEQFF

clone size: .
D gene: .
V gene: TRBV5-1
J gene: TRBJ2-7
CDR3 DNA: TGCGCCAGCAGCTTGCCGAAACGGGACACCCGCTCCTACGAGCAGTACTTC
CDR3 protein: CASSLPKRDTRSYEQYF